Listed below are T cell receptor beta chains from one sample, sequenced in a study of somatic mutations in cytotoxic T cells in rheumatoid arthritis. Libraries were prepared by immunoSEQ multiplex PCR; TCRdb keeps only in-frame clonotypes and omits some of them. Of some 18,000 clones listed, over 60% are singletons. Material: CD8+ T cells sorted from blood. Receptor source: an adult with rheumatoid arthritis. CDR3s include the opening cysteine and the closing phenylalanine or tryptophan. The D gene is left open where the match is weak. The size field is filled for only some rows; it gives once, few, many or a size class.

abundance | j_gene | v_gene | d_gene | CDR3aa | CDR3nt
- | TRBJ1-1 | TRBV27 | - | CASSLQENTEAFF | TGTGCCAGCAGTCTCCAGGAGAACACTGAAGCTTTCTTT
once | TRBJ2-1 | TRBV2 | - | CASIAGTSGQFF | TGTGCCAGCATTGCCGGGACATCAGGTCAGTTCTTC
- | TRBJ2-1 | TRBV7-6 | - | CASSLSGVGLSEQFF | TGTGCCAGCAGCTTATCCGGGGTCGGGTTGTCAGAGCAGTTCTTC
- | TRBJ2-5 | TRBV5-6 | TRBD1 | CASSLDRGQETQYF | TGTGCCAGCAGCTTGGACAGGGGCCAAGAGACCCAGTACTTC
- | TRBJ2-1 | TRBV29-1 | - | CSVNKRGATYNEQFF | TGCAGCGTTAACAAGAGGGGGGCGACGTACAATGAGCAGTTCTTC
- | TRBJ2-7 | TRBV30 | - | CAWSVDLGSYEQYF | TGTGCCTGGAGTGTAGATCTCGGTTCCTACGAGCAGTACTTC
- | TRBJ1-1 | TRBV15 | - | CATTGRNTEAFF | TGTGCCACCACCGGTCGGAACACTGAAGCTTTCTTT
- | TRBJ1-4 | TRBV2 | TRBD1 | CASRRGGDSYEKLFF | TGTGCCAGCAGGAGGGGAGGGGACAGCTATGAAAAACTGTTTTTT
- | TRBJ1-2 | TRBV6-6 | - | CASSLTPAGDYGYTF | TGTGCCAGCAGTCTCACTCCCGCCGGGGATTATGGCTACACCTTC
- | TRBJ2-1 | TRBV28 | - | CASQPTDNEQFF | TGTGCCAGCCAACCGACAGACAACGAGCAGTTCTTC
- | TRBJ2-2 | TRBV9 | - | CASSLTEGETGELFF | TGTGCCAGCAGCCTCACAGAGGGTGAGACCGGGGAGCTGTTTTTT
- | TRBJ2-7 | TRBV11-3 | - | CASSLSLYEQYF | TGTGCCAGCAGCTTAAGCTTATACGAGCAGTACTTC
- | TRBJ2-1 | TRBV4-1 | TRBD2 | CASSATSIPQFF | TGCGCCAGCAGCGCGACTAGCATACCACAGTTCTTC
- | TRBJ2-7 | TRBV27 | - | CATSDTSSYEQYF | TGTGCCACCTCTGACACAAGCTCCTACGAGCAGTACTTC
- | TRBJ2-1 | TRBV7-8 | TRBD2 | CASSLLAGGQNEQFF | TGTGCCAGCAGCCTACTAGCGGGGGGGCAAAATGAGCAGTTCTTC
once | TRBJ2-3 | TRBV5-1 | - | CASSLDRASTDTQYF | TGCGCCAGCAGCTTGGACAGGGCTAGCACAGATACGCAGTATTTT
- | TRBJ2-2 | TRBV4-1 | TRBD2 | CASSQAGTSYPGELFF | TGCGCCAGCAGCCAAGCCGGGACTAGCTACCCCGGGGAGCTGTTTTTT
- | TRBJ2-7 | TRBV5-6 | TRBD1 | CASRTGGFEQYF | TGTGCCAGCAGGACAGGGGGTTTCGAGCAGTACTTC
- | TRBJ2-5 | TRBV19 | - | CASSTGTASQETQYF | TGTGCCAGTAGCACCGGGACTGCATCCCAAGAGACCCAGTACTTC
- | TRBJ2-1 | TRBV5-6 | - | CASSSLTYLLLHEQFF | TGTGCCAGCAGCTCCTTGACCTATTTACTATTGCATGAGCAGTTCTTC
- | TRBJ2-1 | TRBV28 | - | CATQALTGGGYNEQFF | TGTGCCACTCAAGCCTTAACCGGAGGTGGCTACAATGAGCAGTTCTTC
- | TRBJ1-2 | TRBV11-2 | - | CASSLVRSGNYGYTF | TGTGCCAGCAGCTTAGTTAGGTCCGGGAACTATGGCTACACCTTC
- | TRBJ2-7 | TRBV13 | - | CASSLEVLGRNEQYF | TGTGCCAGCAGCTTAGAAGTTCTTGGGAGGAACGAGCAGTACTTC
- | TRBJ1-2 | TRBV5-4 | - | CASSGAGEPTRTF | TGTGCCAGCAGCGGCGCTGGAGAGCCCACCAGAACCTTC
- | TRBJ2-1 | TRBV6-1 | TRBD2 | CASMTGLAVNEQFF | TGTGCCAGCATGACGGGACTAGCTGTCAATGAGCAGTTCTTC
- | TRBJ2-3 | TRBV2 | TRBD2 | CASSGEGEDTQYF | TGTGCCAGCAGCGGGGAGGGAGAGGATACGCAGTATTTT
- | TRBJ1-6 | TRBV18 | - | CASSPKDRNYNSPLHF | TGTGCCAGCTCACCAAAAGACCGAAACTATAATTCACCCCTCCACTTT
- | TRBJ1-2 | TRBV15 | - | CATSMGRDSVDGYTF | TGTGCCACCAGCATGGGCAGGGACTCAGTAGATGGCTACACCTTC
once | TRBJ2-3 | TRBV5-1 | TRBD1 | CASNLYLVRDREDTQYF | TGCGCCAGCAACCTTTACCTTGTCCGGGACAGGGAGGATACGCAGTATTTT
- | TRBJ2-2 | TRBV28 | TRBD1 | CASRLQGAPTGELFF | TGTGCCAGCAGACTACAGGGGGCGCCCACCGGGGAGCTGTTTTTT